These T cell receptor beta chains were read from a single sample in a study of blood T cell repertoires in COVID-19. Measured with immunoSEQ multiplex PCR; TCRdb has only the in-frame clones, and not every one. The table has roughly 670,000 clones, 75% to 90% seen once. Sequencing was done on a sample of peripheral blood. Source of these receptors: a young woman with acute or convalescent COVID-19. Both conserved end residues are part of each CDR3. The D gene is left open where the match is weak. For some rows the clone size is stated as once, few or many, or as a class when expanded; others skip it.

TRBJ1-1 | TRBV6-5 | NA | NA | TGTGCCAGCAGGGGGAGGGGGAACACTGAAGCTTTCTTT | CASRGRGNTEAFF
TRBJ1-6 | TRBV6-5 | NA | TRBD1 | TGTGCCAGCAGTTATGACAGGGGGCTTTCACCCCTCCACTTT | CASSYDRGLSPLHF
TRBJ1-2 | TRBV9 | once | NA | TGTGCCAGCAGCGTAGCTACGATCAACTATGGCTACACCTTC | CASSVATINYGYTF
TRBJ2-7 | TRBV12-3/TRBV12-4 | NA | NA | TGTGCCAGCAGTTTAGGCGGGGAGCAGTACTTC | CASSLGGEQYF
TRBJ2-6 | TRBV4-1 | once | NA | TGCGCCAGCAGCCGACTGCCAACGGGGGCCAACGTCCTGACTTTC | CASSRLPTGANVLTF
TRBJ1-1 | TRBV18 | NA | NA | TGTGCCAGCTCAAACAGCAACCGGGAAAAGAACACTGAAGCTTTCTTT | CASSNSNREKNTEAFF
TRBJ1-6 | TRBV2 | NA | TRBD1 | TGTGCCAGCAATACGGGACAGGGGGCTTGGTCACCCCTCCACTTT | CASNTGQGAWSPLHF
TRBJ1-1 | TRBV10-1 | NA | TRBD1 | TGCGCCAGCAGTAATCCAAGACAGGGACGAAACACTGAAGCTTTCTTT | CASSNPRQGRNTEAFF
TRBJ2-7 | TRBV27 | NA | NA | TGTGCCAGCAGTCTCGCAGGGAACGAGCAGTACTTC | CASSLAGNEQYF
TRBJ2-7 | TRBV7-6 | NA | NA | TGTGCCAGCAGCTTAGAGCCCCGGGGGTCCTCCGAGCAGTACTTC | CASSLEPRGSSEQYF
TRBJ1-5 | TRBV15 | once | NA | TGTGCCACCAGCAGAGATCAAGGAGTCCCGTCGCACCAGCCCCAGCATTTT | CATSRDQGVPSHQPQHF
TRBJ1-2 | TRBV24-1 | once | NA | TGTGCCACCAGTGCTCCCGGGATCTCCTATGGCTACACCTTC | CATSAPGISYGYTF
TRBJ1-3 | TRBV7-2 | NA | TRBD1 | TGTGCCAGCAGCCCCGGGACAGGGGAATGGTTTGGAAACACCATATATTTT | CASSPGTGEWFGNTIYF
TRBJ2-1 | TRBV12-5 | once | NA | TGTGCTAGTGGTTTCCGCCCATGGACAGAATACAATGAGCAGTTCTTC | CASGFRPWTEYNEQFF
TRBJ1-4 | TRBV21-1 | NA | NA | TGTGCCAGCAGCAAAGAGAGGACAGGGAATAATGAAAAACTGTTTTTT | CASSKERTGNNEKLFF
TRBJ2-7 | TRBV6-5 | once | NA | TGTGCCAGCTGGGCGGGACGAAATTCCTACGAGCAGTACTTC | CASWAGRNSYEQYF
TRBJ2-2 | TRBV29-1 | once | NA | TGCAGCTGTCCGGGTCCTCTAACCGGGGAGCTGTTTTTT | CSCPGPLTGELFF
TRBJ2-3 | TRBV6-4 | NA | NA | TGTGCCAGCAGCCGGGGATCAAAAGGCACAGATACGCAGTATTTT | CASSRGSKGTDTQYF
TRBJ1-5 | TRBV10-2 | NA | NA | TGCGCCAGCAGTGAGTCGATGTCGGGGGTGGAGCAGCCCCAGCATTTT | CASSESMSGVEQPQHF
TRBJ1-1 | TRBV27 | NA | TRBD1 | TGTGCCAGCAGTGAAGGGGACAGGGAGCCTGAAGCTTTCTTT | CASSEGDREPEAFF
TRBJ1-2 | TRBV14 | NA | NA | TGTGCCAGCAGCCAAGACTTGAGACAGTATGGCTACACCTTC | CASSQDLRQYGYTF
TRBJ2-2 | TRBV4-1 | NA | TRBD2 | TGCGCCAGCAGCCCGTCCGGACTAGCGGGGGGCGGGGAGCTGTTTTTT | CASSPSGLAGGGELFF
TRBJ1-1 | TRBV5-1 | NA | TRBD1 | TGCGCCAGCAGCTTGGCCGACAGGGGGCTCGTGGTCACTGAAGCTTTCTTT | CASSLADRGLVVTEAFF
TRBJ1-5 | TRBV7-2 | few | NA | TGTGCCAGCAGCTTACAGGGCAATCAGCCCCAGCATTTT | CASSLQGNQPQHF
TRBJ1-2 | TRBV6-5 | NA | TRBD1 | TGTGCCAGCATCCCAGGGGGCCCTAGCTATGGCTACACCTTC | CASIPGGPSYGYTF
TRBJ1-3 | TRBV14 | NA | TRBD1 | TGTGCCAGCAGCCAAGCGCTCAGGGGGCGAGGAAGAAACACCATATATTTT | CASSQALRGRGRNTIYF
TRBJ2-1 | TRBV4-2 | NA | TRBD2 | TGTGCCAGCAGCCCACCGCTAGCGGGGAGGGGTGAGCAGTTCTTC | CASSPPLAGRGEQFF
TRBJ1-2 | TRBV10-3 | NA | NA | TGTGCCATCAGTCAGGGTTACGGCTACACCTTC | CAISQGYGYTF
TRBJ2-2 | TRBV7-2 | once | TRBD1 | TGTGCCAGCAGCTTCACAGGGGGTCGGGGCGGGGAGCTGTTTTTT | CASSFTGGRGGELFF
TRBJ2-7 | TRBV25-1 | NA | NA | TGTGCCAGCAGCGTTAGCGGTTCTAGCTCCTACGAGCAGTACTTC | CASSVSGSSSYEQYF
TRBJ1-4 | TRBV19 | NA | TRBD1 | TGTGCCAGTAGCACTTCCGACAGGGAGAATGAAAAACTGTTTTTT | CASSTSDRENEKLFF
TRBJ1-6 | TRBV12-3/TRBV12-4 | NA | NA | TGTGCCAGCACCGTCCTTAATTCACCCCTCCACTTT | CASTVLNSPLHF
TRBJ2-1 | TRBV7-7 | NA | TRBD2 | TGTGCCAGCAGCTACGACAGCGGGGCCTACAATGAGCAGTTCTTC | CASSYDSGAYNEQFF
TRBJ2-5 | TRBV4-2 | NA | NA | TGTGCCAGCAGCCAAGATAGGGAGGAGACCCAGTACTTC | CASSQDREETQYF